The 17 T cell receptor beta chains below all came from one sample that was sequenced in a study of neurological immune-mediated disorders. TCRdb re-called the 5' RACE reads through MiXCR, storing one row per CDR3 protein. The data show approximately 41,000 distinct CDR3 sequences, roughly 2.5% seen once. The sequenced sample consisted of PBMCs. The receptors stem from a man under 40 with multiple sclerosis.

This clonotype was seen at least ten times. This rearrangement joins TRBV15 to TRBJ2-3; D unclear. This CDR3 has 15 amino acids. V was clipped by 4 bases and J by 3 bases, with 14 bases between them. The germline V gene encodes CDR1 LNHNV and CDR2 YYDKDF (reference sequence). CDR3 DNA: TGTGCCACCAGCATCCGGAATCCTAGTACAGATACGCAGTATTTT. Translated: CATSIRNPSTDTQYF. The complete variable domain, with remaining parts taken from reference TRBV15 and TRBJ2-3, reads DAMVIQNPRYQVTQFGKPVTLSCSQTLNHNVMYWYQQKSSQAPKLLFHYYDKDFNNEADTPDNFQSRRPNTSFCFLDIRSPGLGDTAMYLCATSIRNPSTDTQYFGPGTRLTVL.

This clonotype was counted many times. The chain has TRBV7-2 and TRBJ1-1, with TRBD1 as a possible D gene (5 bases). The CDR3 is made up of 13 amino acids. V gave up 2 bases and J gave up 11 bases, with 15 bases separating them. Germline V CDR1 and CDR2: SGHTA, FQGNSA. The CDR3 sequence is CASSLLGGSEAFF. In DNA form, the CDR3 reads TGTGCCAGCAGCTTATTGGGGGGTTCGGAGGCTTTCTTT.

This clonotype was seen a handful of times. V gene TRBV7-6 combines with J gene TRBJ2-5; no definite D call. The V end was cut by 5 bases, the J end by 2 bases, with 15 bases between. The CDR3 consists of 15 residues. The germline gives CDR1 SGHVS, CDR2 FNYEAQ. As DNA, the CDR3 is TGTGCCAGCAGCCGTGTTCTATCCCCACAAGAGACCCAGTACTTC. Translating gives CASSRVLSPQETQYF.

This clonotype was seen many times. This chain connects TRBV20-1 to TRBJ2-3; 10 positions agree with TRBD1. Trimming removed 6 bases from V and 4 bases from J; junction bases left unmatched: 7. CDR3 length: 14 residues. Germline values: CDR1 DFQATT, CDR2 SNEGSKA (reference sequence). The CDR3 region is CSAPDRGWSDTQYF. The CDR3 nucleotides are TGCAGTGCGCCGGACAGGGGGTGGTCAGATACGCAGTATTTT.

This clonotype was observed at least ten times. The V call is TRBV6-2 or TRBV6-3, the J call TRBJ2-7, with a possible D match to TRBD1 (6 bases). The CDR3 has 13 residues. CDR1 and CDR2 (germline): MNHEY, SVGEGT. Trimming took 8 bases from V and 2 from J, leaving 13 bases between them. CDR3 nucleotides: TGTGCCAGCGGATTAGGGGGAGCCTACGAGCAGTACTTC. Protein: CASGLGGAYEQYF.

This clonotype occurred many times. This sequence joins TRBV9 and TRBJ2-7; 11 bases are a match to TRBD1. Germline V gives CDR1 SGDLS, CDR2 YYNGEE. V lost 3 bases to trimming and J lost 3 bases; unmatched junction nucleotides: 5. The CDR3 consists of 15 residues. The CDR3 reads CASSASGTGGYEQYF. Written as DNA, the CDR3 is TGTGCCAGCAGCGCCTCCGGGACAGGGGGCTACGAGCAGTACTTC. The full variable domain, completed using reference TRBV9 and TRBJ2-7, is DSGVTQTPKHLITATGQRVTLRCSPRSGDLSVYWYQQSLDQGLQFLIQYYNGEERAKGNILERFSAQQFPDLHSELNLSSLELGDSALYFCASSASGTGGYEQYFGPGTRLTVT.

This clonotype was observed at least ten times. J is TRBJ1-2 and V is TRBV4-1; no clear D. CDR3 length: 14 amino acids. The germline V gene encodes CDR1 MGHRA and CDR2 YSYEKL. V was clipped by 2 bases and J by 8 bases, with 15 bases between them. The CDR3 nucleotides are TGCGCCAGCAGCCAATACACGGAGTTCGAAGGCTACACCTTC. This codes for CASSQYTEFEGYTF.

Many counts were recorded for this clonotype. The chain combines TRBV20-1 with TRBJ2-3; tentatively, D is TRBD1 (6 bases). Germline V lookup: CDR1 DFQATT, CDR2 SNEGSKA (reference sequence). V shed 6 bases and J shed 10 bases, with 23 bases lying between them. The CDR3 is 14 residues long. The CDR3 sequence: CSATQGASGIAQYF. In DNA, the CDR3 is TGCAGTGCAACACAGGGAGCGTCTGGCATTGCGCAGTATTTT.

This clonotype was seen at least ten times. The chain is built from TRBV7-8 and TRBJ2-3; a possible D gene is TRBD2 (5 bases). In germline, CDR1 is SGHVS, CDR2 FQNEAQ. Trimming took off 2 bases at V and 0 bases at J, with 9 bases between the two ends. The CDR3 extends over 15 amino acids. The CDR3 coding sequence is TGTGCCAGCAGCTTACAAGAGCGGAGCACAGATACGCAGTATTTT. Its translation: CASSLQERSTDTQYF.

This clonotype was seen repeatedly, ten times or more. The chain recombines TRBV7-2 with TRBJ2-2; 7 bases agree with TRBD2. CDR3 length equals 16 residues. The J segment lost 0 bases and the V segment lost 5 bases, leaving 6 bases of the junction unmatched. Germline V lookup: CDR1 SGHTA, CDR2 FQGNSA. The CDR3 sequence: CASSPVAGPNTGELFF. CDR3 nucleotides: TGTGCCAGCAGCCCCGTAGCGGGCCCGAACACCGGGGAGCTGTTTTTT.

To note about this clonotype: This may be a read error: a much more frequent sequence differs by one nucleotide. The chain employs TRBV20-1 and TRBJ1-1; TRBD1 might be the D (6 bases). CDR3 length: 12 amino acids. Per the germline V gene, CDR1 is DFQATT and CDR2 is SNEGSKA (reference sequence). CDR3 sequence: CSDRGGNTEAFF. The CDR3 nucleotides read TGCAGTGATAGAGGGGGGAACACTGAAGCTTTCTTT.

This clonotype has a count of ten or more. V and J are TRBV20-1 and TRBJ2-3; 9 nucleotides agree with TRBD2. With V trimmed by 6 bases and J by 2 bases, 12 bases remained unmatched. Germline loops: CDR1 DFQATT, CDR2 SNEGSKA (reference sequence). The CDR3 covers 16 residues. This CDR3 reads CSALRGAGGPTDTQYF. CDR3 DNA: TGCAGTGCGCTCAGGGGAGCGGGAGGACCCACAGATACGCAGTATTTT.

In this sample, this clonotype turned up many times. DNA for the CDR3: TGCAGTGCTAATAGAGGACTAGCGGGAGCCTACGAGCAGTACTTC. It encodes CSANRGLAGAYEQYF. The chain is built from TRBV20-1 and TRBJ2-7; 13 bases align to TRBD2. CDR3 length: 15 residues. Germline-derived CDR1 and CDR2 are DFQATT and SNEGSKA (reference sequence). Trimming at V came to 4 bases and at J to 2 bases, leaving 5 bases not matched to a gene.

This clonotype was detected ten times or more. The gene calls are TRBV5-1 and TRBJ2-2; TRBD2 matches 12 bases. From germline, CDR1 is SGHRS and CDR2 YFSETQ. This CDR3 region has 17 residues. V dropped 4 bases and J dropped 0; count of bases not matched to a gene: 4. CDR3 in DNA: TGCGCCAGCAGCCGCGGACTAGCGGGACCGAACACCGGGGAGCTGTTTTTT. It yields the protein CASSRGLAGPNTGELFF.

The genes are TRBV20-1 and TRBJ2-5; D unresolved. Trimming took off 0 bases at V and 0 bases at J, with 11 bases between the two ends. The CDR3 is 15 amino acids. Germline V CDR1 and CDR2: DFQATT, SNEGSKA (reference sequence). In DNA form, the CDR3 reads TGCAGTGCTAGAGAGCGGAGTTGGTACCAAGAGACCCAGTACTTC. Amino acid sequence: CSARERSWYQETQYF.

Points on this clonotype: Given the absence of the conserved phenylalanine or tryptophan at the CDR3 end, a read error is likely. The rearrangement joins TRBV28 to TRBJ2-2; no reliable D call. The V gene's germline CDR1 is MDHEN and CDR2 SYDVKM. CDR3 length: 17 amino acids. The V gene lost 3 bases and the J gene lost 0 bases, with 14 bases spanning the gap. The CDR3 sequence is CASSFPTRSANTGELFS. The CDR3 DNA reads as TGTGCCAGCAGTTTTCCCACCCGAAGCGCGAACACCGGGGAGCTGTTTTCT.

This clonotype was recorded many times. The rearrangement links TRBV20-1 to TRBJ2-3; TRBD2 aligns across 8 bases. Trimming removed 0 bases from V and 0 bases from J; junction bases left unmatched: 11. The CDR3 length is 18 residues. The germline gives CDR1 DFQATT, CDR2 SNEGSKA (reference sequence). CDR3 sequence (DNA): TGCAGTGCTAGAGATCCCCTAGCGGGTAGTACTAGCACAGATACGCAGTATTTT. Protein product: CSARDPLAGSTSTDTQYF.